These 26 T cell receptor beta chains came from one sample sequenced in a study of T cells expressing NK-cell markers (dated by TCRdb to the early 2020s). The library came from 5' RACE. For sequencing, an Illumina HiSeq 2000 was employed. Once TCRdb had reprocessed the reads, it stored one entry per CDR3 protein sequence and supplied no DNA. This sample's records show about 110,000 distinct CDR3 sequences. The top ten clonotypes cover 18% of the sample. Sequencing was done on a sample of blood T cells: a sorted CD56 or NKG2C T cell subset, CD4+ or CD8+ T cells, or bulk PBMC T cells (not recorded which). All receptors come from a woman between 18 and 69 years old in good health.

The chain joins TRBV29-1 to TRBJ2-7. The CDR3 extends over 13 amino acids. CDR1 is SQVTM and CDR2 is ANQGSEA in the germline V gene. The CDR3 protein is CSVDLGSSYEQYF.

CDR3 residues: CASGPGPYEQYF. This chain uses TRBV4-2 with TRBJ2-7; the D call from TCRdb, TRBD1, cannot be confirmed without DNA. From germline, CDR1 is LGHNA and CDR2 YNFKEQ. This CDR3 comprises 12 residues.

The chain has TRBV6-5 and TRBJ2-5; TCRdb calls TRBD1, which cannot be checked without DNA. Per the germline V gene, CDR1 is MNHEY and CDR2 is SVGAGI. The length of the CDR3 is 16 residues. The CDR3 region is CASSYSGPDRGETQYF.

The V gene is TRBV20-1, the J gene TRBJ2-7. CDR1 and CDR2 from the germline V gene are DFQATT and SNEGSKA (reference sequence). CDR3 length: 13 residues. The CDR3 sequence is CSAEPRDSYEQYF.

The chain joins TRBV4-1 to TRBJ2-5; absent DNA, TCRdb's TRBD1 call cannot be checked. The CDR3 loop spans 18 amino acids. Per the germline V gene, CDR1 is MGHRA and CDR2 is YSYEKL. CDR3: CASSQDVVGTGREETQYF.

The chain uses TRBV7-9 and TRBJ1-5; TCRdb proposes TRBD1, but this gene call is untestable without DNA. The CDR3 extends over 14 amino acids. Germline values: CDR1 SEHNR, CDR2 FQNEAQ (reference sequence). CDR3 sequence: CASSDRGTNQPQHF. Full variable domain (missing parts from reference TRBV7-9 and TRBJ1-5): DTGVSQNPRHKITKRGQNVTFRCDPISEHNRLYWYRQTLGQGPEFLTYFQNEAQLEKSRLLSDRFSAERPKGSFSTLEIQRTEQGDSAMYLCASSDRGTNQPQHFGDGTRLSIL.

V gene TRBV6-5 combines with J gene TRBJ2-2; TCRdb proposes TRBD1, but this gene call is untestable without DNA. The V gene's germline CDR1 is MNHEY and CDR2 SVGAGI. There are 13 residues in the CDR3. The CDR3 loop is CASSYPRHGELFF.

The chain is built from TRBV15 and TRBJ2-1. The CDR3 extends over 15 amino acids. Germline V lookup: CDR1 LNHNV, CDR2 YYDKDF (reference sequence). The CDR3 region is CATSREREIYNEQFF.

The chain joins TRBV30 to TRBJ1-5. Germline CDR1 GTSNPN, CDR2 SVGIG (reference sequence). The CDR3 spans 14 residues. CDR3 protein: CAWSGSESNQPQHF. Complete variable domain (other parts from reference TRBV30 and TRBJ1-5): SQTIHQWPATLVQPVGSPLSLECTVEGTSNPNLYWYRQAAGRGLQLLFYSVGIGQISSEVPQNLSASRPQDRQFILSSKKLLLSDSGFYLCAWSGSESNQPQHFGDGTRLSIL.

The CDR3 spells CASSFGAASNQPQHF. The rearrangement links TRBV12-3 or TRBV12-4 to TRBJ1-5; TCRdb's assignment of TRBD1 cannot be checked, as there is no DNA. The CDR3 consists of 15 residues.

This CDR3 is CASGLVMDVGPPQYF. V is TRBV12-5 and J is TRBJ2-3; TCRdb designates TRBD1, a call that cannot be tested without DNA. The CDR3 sequence is 15 residues long. CDR1 and CDR2 from the germline V gene are LGHNT and FRNRAP.

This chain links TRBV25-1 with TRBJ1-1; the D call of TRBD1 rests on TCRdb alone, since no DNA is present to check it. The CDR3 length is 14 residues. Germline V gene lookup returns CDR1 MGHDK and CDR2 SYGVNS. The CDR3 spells CASSTPGGYTEAFF.

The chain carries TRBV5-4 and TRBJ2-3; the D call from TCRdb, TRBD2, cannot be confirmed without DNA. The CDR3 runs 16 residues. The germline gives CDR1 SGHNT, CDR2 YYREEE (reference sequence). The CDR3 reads CASRALSGGAADTQYF.

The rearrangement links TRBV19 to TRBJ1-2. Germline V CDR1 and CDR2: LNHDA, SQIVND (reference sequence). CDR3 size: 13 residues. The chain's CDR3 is CATVRTGNYGYTF.

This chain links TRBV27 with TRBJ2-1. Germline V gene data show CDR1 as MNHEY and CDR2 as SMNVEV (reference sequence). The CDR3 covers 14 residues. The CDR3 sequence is CASSGLLLGVEQFF.

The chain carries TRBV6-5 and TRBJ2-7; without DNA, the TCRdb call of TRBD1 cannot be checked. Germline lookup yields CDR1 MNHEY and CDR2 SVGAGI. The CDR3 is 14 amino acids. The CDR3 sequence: CASSSGQDSYEQYF.

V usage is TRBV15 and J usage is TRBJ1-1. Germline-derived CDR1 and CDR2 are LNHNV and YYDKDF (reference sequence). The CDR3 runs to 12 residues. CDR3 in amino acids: CATSAPGGEAFF.

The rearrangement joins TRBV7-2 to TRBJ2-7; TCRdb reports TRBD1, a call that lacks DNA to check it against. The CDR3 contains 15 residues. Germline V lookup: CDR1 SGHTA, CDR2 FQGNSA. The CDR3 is CASSLHRDSLYEQYF.

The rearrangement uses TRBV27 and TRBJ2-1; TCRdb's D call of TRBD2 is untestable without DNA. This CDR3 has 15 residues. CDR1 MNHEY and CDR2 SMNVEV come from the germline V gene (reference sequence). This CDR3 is CASSVGLASINEQFF.

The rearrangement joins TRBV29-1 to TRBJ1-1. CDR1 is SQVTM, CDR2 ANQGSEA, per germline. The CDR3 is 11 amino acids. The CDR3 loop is CSVERGGDSFF.

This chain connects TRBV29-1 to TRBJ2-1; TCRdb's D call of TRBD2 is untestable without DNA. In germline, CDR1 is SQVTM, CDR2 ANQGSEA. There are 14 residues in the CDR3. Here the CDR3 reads CSVDTSGIHNEQFF.

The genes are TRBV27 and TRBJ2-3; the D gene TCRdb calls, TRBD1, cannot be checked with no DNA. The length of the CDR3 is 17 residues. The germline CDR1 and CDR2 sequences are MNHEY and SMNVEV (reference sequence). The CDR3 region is CASSFGTGGYAADTQYF.

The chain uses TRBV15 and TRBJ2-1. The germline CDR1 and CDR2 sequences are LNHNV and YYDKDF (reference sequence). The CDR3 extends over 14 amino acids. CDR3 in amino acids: CATSFSVVYNEQFF. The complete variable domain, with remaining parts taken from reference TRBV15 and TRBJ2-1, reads DAMVIQNPRYQVTQFGKPVTLSCSQTLNHNVMYWYQQKSSQAPKLLFHYYDKDFNNEADTPDNFQSRRPNTSFCFLDIRSPGLGDTAMYLCATSFSVVYNEQFFGPGTRLTVL.

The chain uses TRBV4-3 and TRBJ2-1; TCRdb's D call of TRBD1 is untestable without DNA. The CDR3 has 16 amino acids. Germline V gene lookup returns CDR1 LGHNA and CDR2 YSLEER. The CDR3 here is CASSQDPDVLGNEQFF.

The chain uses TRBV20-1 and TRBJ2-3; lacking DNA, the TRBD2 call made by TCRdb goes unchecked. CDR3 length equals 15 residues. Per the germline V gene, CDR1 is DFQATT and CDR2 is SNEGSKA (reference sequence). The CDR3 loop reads CSAREIAGATDTQYF.

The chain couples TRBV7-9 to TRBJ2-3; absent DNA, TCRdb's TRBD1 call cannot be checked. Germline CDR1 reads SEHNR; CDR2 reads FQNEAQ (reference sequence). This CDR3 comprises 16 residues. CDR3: CASSPPPETSTDTQYF. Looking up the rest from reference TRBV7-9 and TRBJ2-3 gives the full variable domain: DTGVSQNPRHKITKRGQNVTFRCDPISEHNRLYWYRQTLGQGPEFLTYFQNEAQLEKSRLLSDRFSAERPKGSFSTLEIQRTEQGDSAMYLCASSPPPETSTDTQYFGPGTRLTVL.